The next 26 T cell receptor beta chains were all read from a single sample in a study of blood T cell repertoires in COVID-19. The protocol was immunoSEQ multiplex PCR, while the TCRdb copy is restricted to in-frame clones and leaves out a portion. The table includes about 220,000 clones, roughly nine tenths detected once. Sequencing input: PBMCs or T cells enriched from blood (not recorded which). The receptors come from a woman aged 18 to 35 in a cohort exposed to, infected with or recovered from COVID-19 (not recorded which).

V and J are TRBV19 and TRBJ1-5; 7 nucleotides line up with TRBD1. After removal of 4 bases from V and 0 bases from J, the junction contained 9 bases not matched to a gene. The CDR3 is 17 residues long. Germline V gives CDR1 LNHDA, CDR2 SQIVND (reference sequence). This CDR3 is CASSTFRQGHSNQPQHF. CDR3 nucleotide sequence: TGTGCCAGTAGTACCTTCCGACAGGGACATAGCAATCAGCCCCAGCATTTT. The full variable domain, rest sourced from reference TRBV19 and TRBJ1-5, is DGGITQSPKYLFRKEGQNVTLSCEQNLNHDAMYWYRQDPGQGLRLIYYSQIVNDFQKGDIAEGYSVSREKKESFPLTVTSAQKNPTAFYLCASSTFRQGHSNQPQHFGDGTRLSIL.

This clone came up once. The chain employs TRBV5-1 and TRBJ1-4, with unresolved D. The CDR3 runs 12 residues. CDR1 is SGHRS, CDR2 YFSETQ, per germline. V lost 4 bases to trimming and J lost 10 bases, with 11 bases between them. The CDR3 nucleotides read TGCGCCAGCAGCCAGGATGAGGGAAAACTGTTTTTT. Protein sequence: CASSQDEGKLFF.

This chain links TRBV19 with TRBJ2-3, with TRBD2 identical over 7 bases. Germline V gives CDR1 LNHDA, CDR2 SQIVND (reference sequence). CDR3 length: 14 residues. CDR3 nucleotide sequence: TGTGCTACTAGCGATCGGGGGAGCACAGATACGCAGTATTTT. Translating gives CATSDRGSTDTQYF.

In its sample, this clone was seen a few times. The rearrangement links TRBV5-1 to TRBJ2-5; perhaps TRBD1 as D (6 bases). Germline CDR1 is SGHRS and CDR2 is YFSETQ. Between the trimmed V and J ends, which lost 5 bases and 7 bases, there was a span of 15 bases. The CDR3 sequence is 13 residues long. CDR3 protein: CASRDTTGLTQYF. The CDR3 nucleotides are TGCGCCAGCAGAGATACGACAGGCCTGACCCAGTACTTC.

The chain has TRBV6-1 and TRBJ1-5; D possibly corresponds to TRBD1 (5 bases). V was clipped by 3 bases and J by 7 bases, with 10 bases between them. The CDR3 is 13 residues long. Germline-derived CDR1 and CDR2 are MNHNS and SASEGT. The CDR3 DNA sequence: TGTGCCAGCAGTGACGGGACTTACCAGCCCCAGCATTTT. It yields the protein CASSDGTYQPQHF.

This chain links TRBV18 with TRBJ2-2; 8 bases align to TRBD2. J gave up 4 bases and V 2 bases, and 12 bases lay outside the gene matches. The length of the CDR3 is 18 residues. The V gene's germline CDR1 is KGHSH and CDR2 LQKENI. The CDR3 is CASSPEVTGGPSTGELFF. The DNA for the CDR3 is TGTGCCAGCTCACCAGAAGTGACGGGAGGGCCCTCCACCGGGGAGCTGTTTTTT. Full variable domain (remainder filled in from reference TRBV18 and TRBJ2-2): NAGVMQNPRHLVRRRGQEARLRCSPMKGHSHVYWYRQLPEEGLKFMVYLQKENIIDESGMPKERFSAEFPKEGPSILRIQQVVRGDSAAYFCASSPEVTGGPSTGELFFGEGSRLTVL.

J is TRBJ2-4 and V is TRBV2; D not certain. The V and J ends lost 9 bases and 5 bases respectively, with 17 bases between them. The CDR3 covers 14 residues. Germline V gene data show CDR1 as SNHLY and CDR2 as FYNNEI. Here the CDR3 reads CASPLVGRENIQYF. The CDR3 region has the DNA TGTGCCAGTCCTCTAGTGGGTCGTGAAAACATTCAGTACTTC.

V gene TRBV5-6 combines with J gene TRBJ1-1; D possibly corresponds to TRBD1 (5 bases). The V and J ends lost 1 base and 6 bases respectively, with 7 bases between them. The CDR3 spans 12 residues. Germline loops: CDR1 SGHDT, CDR2 YYEEEE. In DNA, the CDR3 is TGTGCCAGCAGCTTGTGGGGGGCTGAAGCTTTCTTT. This codes for CASSLWGAEAFF.

This clone was counted once. This rearrangement joins TRBV11-2 to TRBJ1-6; TRBD1 aligns across 7 bases. This CDR3 spans 18 amino acids. The germline CDR1 and CDR2 sequences are SGHAT and FQNNGV. V dropped 1 base and J dropped 5; count of bases not matched to a gene: 11. CDR3 DNA sequence: TGTGCCAGCAGCTTAGGCCCCCACGCCGGACAGGATAATTCACCCCTCCACTTT. The encoded protein is CASSLGPHAGQDNSPLHF. Using reference TRBV11-2 and TRBJ1-6 for the parts outside the CDR3, the full variable domain is EAGVAQSPRYKIIEKRQSVAFWCNPISGHATLYWYQQILGQGPKLLIQFQNNGVVDDSQLPKDRFSAERLKGVDSTLKIQPAKLEDSAVYLCASSLGPHAGQDNSPLHFGNGTRLTVT.

V gene TRBV7-3 combines with J gene TRBJ2-5; possibly TRBD2 for D (6 bases). CDR1 and CDR2 (germline): SGHTA, FQGTGA. The CDR3 has 14 residues. Trimming took 5 bases from V and 4 from J, leaving 14 bases between them. The CDR3 loop is CASSPTGRGETQYF. The CDR3 DNA sequence: TGTGCCAGCAGCCCTACCGGGCGGGGAGAGACCCAGTACTTC.

The chain has TRBV29-1 and TRBJ1-1; D gene unclear. The length of the CDR3 is 11 residues. Germline values: CDR1 SQVTM, CDR2 ANQGSEA. V shed 6 bases and J shed 1 base, with 6 bases lying between them. Here the CDR3 reads CSVEKNTEAFF. CDR3 bases: TGCAGCGTGGAGAAGAACACTGAAGCTTTCTTT.

This chain uses TRBV7-3 with TRBJ2-1; TRBD2 agrees at 11 bases. Per the germline V gene, CDR1 is SGHTA and CDR2 is FQGTGA. The V and J ends lost 5 bases and 3 bases, in that order; junction bases with no gene match: 3. The CDR3 has 15 residues. For the CDR3, the DNA is TGTGCCAGCAGCCTAGGACTAGCGGGCTACAATGAGCAGTTCTTC. Amino acids: CASSLGLAGYNEQFF.

In this sample, this clone turned up once. This sequence joins TRBV21-1 and TRBJ2-2; the table gives TRBD1 as D, unverified against the DNA. TRBV21-1 is a pseudogene locus. CDR3 size: 16 residues. CDR3 sequence: CASSTRQGASTGELFF. Written as DNA, the CDR3 is TGTGCCAGCAGCACCCGACAGGGGGCGAGCACCGGGGAGCTGTTTTTT.

The rearrangement links TRBV5-1 to TRBJ2-7, with a weak D call TRBD1 (6 bases). This CDR3 has 15 residues. Germline V gene lookup returns CDR1 SGHRS and CDR2 YFSETQ. V lost 0 bases to trimming and J lost 0 bases, with 10 bases between them. The CDR3 is CASSLGGHSSYEQYF. The DNA of the CDR3 is TGCGCCAGCAGCTTGGGGGGACATTCCTCCTACGAGCAGTACTTC.

This clone has just one count. The genes are TRBV5-4 and TRBJ1-1, with D possibly TRBD1 on 6 matching bases. Germline V gene lookup returns CDR1 SGHNT and CDR2 YYREEE (reference sequence). There are 14 residues in the CDR3. Trimming pared 6 bases from V and 5 bases from J, leaving 17 bases between. This CDR3 reads CASTPPGVGTEAFF. CDR3 bases: TGTGCCAGCACCCCCCCAGGGGTGGGGACTGAAGCTTTCTTT.

The genes are TRBV28 and TRBJ2-5; 9 nucleotides align to TRBD1. CDR3 length: 16 residues. The J segment lost 0 bases and the V segment lost 2 bases, leaving 4 bases of the junction unmatched. The germline V gene has CDR1 MDHEN and CDR2 SYDVKM. CDR3 residues: CASSLRTGAYQETQYF. CDR3 DNA sequence: TGTGCCAGCAGTTTACGGACAGGGGCTTACCAAGAGACCCAGTACTTC.

V is TRBV11-1 and J is TRBJ2-1, with a tentative D call TRBD2 (5 bases). With 6 bases removed from V and 0 bases from J, the gap between germline ends came to 12 bases. Per germline, CDR1 SGHAT and CDR2 FQDESV (reference sequence). The CDR3 totals 15 residues. The DNA for the CDR3 is TGTGCCAGCAGTGCGAGCGGCCCCTCCTACAATGAGCAGTTCTTC. Translation: CASSASGPSYNEQFF.

The chain employs TRBV5-8 and TRBJ1-3; TRBD1 is a possible D gene (6 bases). V dropped 4 bases and J dropped 1 base, with 21 bases sitting between them. Germline values: CDR1 SGHTS, CDR2 YDEGEE. The CDR3 is 18 residues long. In DNA, the CDR3 is TGTGCCAGCAGCCTCCCGTGGCAGGGGCCGCAATCTGGAAACACCATATATTTT. This codes for CASSLPWQGPQSGNTIYF. Full variable domain (remainder filled in from reference TRBV5-8 and TRBJ1-3): EAGVTQSPTHLIKTRGQQATLRCSPISGHTSVYWYQQALGLGLQFLLWYDEGEERNRGNFPPRFSGRQFPNYSSELNVNALELEDSALYLCASSLPWQGPQSGNTIYFGEGSWLTVV.

The chain is built from TRBV18 and TRBJ2-3, with TRBD2 matching 8 bases. Germline values: CDR1 KGHSH, CDR2 LQKENI. J was trimmed by 4 bases and V by 6 bases; bases with no gene match: 3. The CDR3 length is 13 residues. Written as DNA, the CDR3 is TGTGCCAGCTCGAGCGGGAGATCAGATACGCAGTATTTT. This gives the protein CASSSGRSDTQYF.

This chain uses TRBV9 with TRBJ1-1; the D gene is possibly TRBD1 (6 bases). Germline V gene data show CDR1 as SGDLS and CDR2 as YYNGEE. V lost 0 bases to trimming and J lost 7 bases, with 13 bases between them. The CDR3 is made up of 14 amino acids. The CDR3 protein is CASSVDGRQVEAFF. CDR3 in DNA: TGTGCCAGCAGCGTAGATGGGCGACAGGTTGAAGCTTTCTTT.

The chain uses TRBV7-2 and TRBJ1-3; D is ambiguous. Trimming removed 5 bases from V and 3 bases from J, with 14 bases in between. The CDR3 loop spans 15 amino acids. Germline-derived CDR1 and CDR2 are SGHTA and FQGNSA. CDR3 residues: CASSQRRVGGNTIYF. The DNA of the CDR3 is TGTGCCAGCAGCCAACGGAGGGTTGGTGGAAACACCATATATTTT.

This clone is a singleton in its sample. The chain has TRBV3-1 (or the pseudogene TRBV3-2) and TRBJ2-1; 10 bases agree with TRBD2. The CDR3 consists of 14 residues. J gave up 4 bases and V 5 bases, and 2 bases lay outside the gene matches. Germline assignment: CDR1 LGHDT and CDR2 YNNKEL (reference sequence). The CDR3 loop reads CASSGLAAYNEQFF. CDR3 DNA: TGTGCCAGCAGCGGACTAGCGGCGTACAATGAGCAGTTCTTC.

This clone was detected only a few times. This chain connects TRBV7-3 to TRBJ2-1; D is ambiguous. The CDR3 runs to 14 residues. Trimming removed 1 base at V and 4 bases at J, with 8 bases between. Germline V CDR1 and CDR2: SGHTA, FQGTGA. The CDR3 bases are TGTGCCAGCAGCTTAAATTCTCTGTACAATGAGCAGTTCTTC. The encoded protein is CASSLNSLYNEQFF.

The V and J genes are TRBV25-1 and TRBJ1-4; D ambiguous. Per the germline V gene, CDR1 is MGHDK and CDR2 is SYGVNS. The CDR3 extends over 17 amino acids. Trimming took off 5 bases at V and 1 base at J, with 17 bases between the two ends. The DNA of the CDR3 is TGTGCCAGCAGTCTCCGAGGCCCCGTTTTAACTAATGAAAAACTGTTTTTT. This sequence encodes CASSLRGPVLTNEKLFF.

The chain recombines TRBV3-1 (or the pseudogene TRBV3-2) with TRBJ2-7; D perhaps matches TRBD2 (6 bases). The CDR3 length is 12 residues. Germline CDR1 and CDR2: LGHDT and YNNKEL (reference sequence). The V end was cut by 8 bases, the J end by 0 bases, with 8 bases between. CDR3 loop: CASRGSSYEQYF. The DNA for the CDR3 is TGTGCCAGCCGGGGGAGCTCCTACGAGCAGTACTTC.

This chain joins TRBV18 and TRBJ2-1, with TRBD2 matching over 8 bases. Germline V gene lookup returns CDR1 KGHSH and CDR2 LQKENI. The CDR3 consists of 15 residues. V was clipped by 2 bases and J by 7 bases; unmatched bases: 7. The DNA for the CDR3 is TGTGCCAGCTCACCAGCCGGACTAGCCCTAAATGAGCAGTTCTTC. This encodes CASSPAGLALNEQFF.